The 32 T cell receptor beta chains below come from one sample, sequenced in a study of regulatory T cells in long-lasting Graves disease. Sample time point: persistent/refractory GD, antithyroid drugs over 5 years with positive TRAb. Following extraction of RNA from PBMCs, that RNA was used to make the TCR library. Libraries of TCR beta came from iRepertoire HTBI primers plus Arm-PCR of CDR3 regions. TCRdb reprocessed the multiplex PCR reads via MiXCR and lists one record per CDR3 protein. The data hold about 470,000 distinct CDR3 sequences, with less than 25% observed a single time. The sequences come from peripheral blood mononuclear cells (PBMCs), collected when the disease was refractory, from a patient treated with antithyroid drugs. Every receptor here comes from a female donor with Graves disease.

V usage is TRBV5-1 and J usage is TRBJ1-2, with a possible D match to TRBD1 (6 bases). V shed 2 bases and J shed 8 bases, with 19 bases lying between them. This CDR3 has 15 amino acids. From germline, CDR1 is SGHRS and CDR2 YFSETQ. CDR3 sequence: CASSFPSGESLGYTF. In nucleotides, the CDR3 is TGCGCCAGCAGCTTCCCTTCAGGGGAGAGCCTCGGCTACACCTTC.

The chain is built from TRBV7-6 and TRBJ2-5; possible D gene TRBD1, 6 bases. CDR3 length: 14 amino acids. Deletions cut 2 bases from V and 4 bases from J, with 11 bases between. Germline loops: CDR1 SGHVS, CDR2 FNYEAQ. The CDR3 sequence is CASSLTYRAETQYF. The CDR3, as DNA: TGTGCCAGCAGCTTAACGTACAGGGCAGAGACCCAGTACTTC. Complete variable domain (other parts from reference TRBV7-6 and TRBJ2-5): GAGVSQSPRYKVTKRGQDVALRCDPISGHVSLYWYRQALGQGPEFLTYFNYEAQQDKSGLPNDRFSAERPEGSISTLTIQRTEQRDSAMYRCASSLTYRAETQYFGPGTRLLVL.

Regarding this clonotype: Being one base from a much bigger clone, this may be a read error. V is TRBV20-1 and J is TRBJ1-4, with D possibly TRBD1 on 5 matching bases. Germline CDR1 DFQATT, CDR2 SNEGSKA (reference sequence). CDR3 size: 16 residues. CDR3 sequence reads: CGANRDGPATNEKLFF. In nucleotides, the CDR3 is TGCGGTGCTAATAGGGACGGGCCCGCAACTAATGAAAAACTGTTTTTT.

This sequence joins TRBV19 and TRBJ2-7; 8 nucleotides match TRBD1. The V and J ends lost 3 bases and 3 bases, in that order; junction bases with no gene match: 7. CDR1 is LNHDA and CDR2 is SQIVND in the germline V gene (reference sequence). This CDR3 spans 15 amino acids. CDR3 loop: CASSMFMDRDYEQYF. The DNA for the CDR3 is TGTGCCAGTAGTATGTTCATGGACAGGGACTACGAGCAGTACTTC.

There are many counts of this clonotype. The chain has TRBV28 and TRBJ2-7; D might be TRBD1 (6 bases). There are 14 residues in the CDR3. Trimming took 2 bases from V and 0 from J, leaving 8 bases between them. Germline CDR1 is MDHEN and CDR2 is SYDVKM. The CDR3 is CASSLQGPSYEQYF. Written as DNA, the CDR3 is TGTGCCAGCAGTTTACAGGGGCCCTCCTACGAGCAGTACTTC.

This clonotype was detected only a few times. V is TRBV5-1 and J is TRBJ2-7; D may match TRBD1 or TRBD2 (5 bases each). Germline lookup yields CDR1 SGHRS and CDR2 YFSETQ. The CDR3 consists of 13 residues. V dropped 4 bases and J dropped 11 bases, with 19 bases sitting between them. CDR3 coding DNA: TGCGCCAGCAGCATTGGGACGGCTGAGAGGGAGTACTTC. As protein: CASSIGTAEREYF.

This chain joins TRBV4-2 and TRBJ2-7, with D possibly matching TRBD1 (5 bases). Germline CDR1 and CDR2: LGHNA and YNFKEQ. V was cut by 0 bases and J by 4 bases, with 10 bases left in between. The CDR3 is 14 residues long. CDR3 residues: CASSQEQATYEQYF. CDR3 in DNA: TGTGCCAGCAGCCAAGAACAGGCCACATACGAGCAGTACTTC.

This chain uses TRBV5-1 with TRBJ1-3, with D hard to call. The CDR3 has 14 residues. The germline V and J ends were trimmed by 0 bases and 2 bases, with 6 bases remaining between them. Germline V gives CDR1 SGHRS, CDR2 YFSETQ. The CDR3 DNA sequence: TGCGCCAGCAGCTTGGATGGGACTGGAAACACCATATATTTT. Translation: CASSLDGTGNTIYF.

This clonotype came up a few times. The rearrangement links TRBV2 to TRBJ2-3; 14 nucleotides line up with TRBD2. The CDR3 has 16 amino acids. Germline V gene lookup returns CDR1 SNHLY and CDR2 FYNNEI. V shed 6 bases, J shed 3 bases, and the junction held 5 bases outside the gene matches. Here the CDR3 reads CASRGTSGSFTDTQYF. The CDR3 coding sequence is TGTGCCAGCAGAGGGACTAGCGGGAGTTTTACAGATACGCAGTATTTT.

The chain couples TRBV5-1 to TRBJ2-7; D may be TRBD2 (7 bases). This CDR3 comprises 14 residues. Germline values: CDR1 SGHRS, CDR2 YFSETQ. Trimming shortened V by 7 bases and J by 6 bases, and 20 bases separated the two germline ends. In nucleotides, the CDR3 is TGCGCCAGCGCGAGGGGGGCGGGAGCCCCCGAGCAGTACTTC. Its protein product is CASARGAGAPEQYF.

V and J are TRBV4-3 and TRBJ2-2; 7 positions agree with TRBD1. J gave up 0 bases and V 4 bases, and 5 bases lay outside the gene matches. This CDR3 is 16 amino acids long. CDR1 and CDR2 from the germline V gene are LGHNA and YSLEER. CDR3: CASSLPGTANTGELFF. Here the CDR3 DNA reads TGCGCCAGCAGCCTCCCTGGGACAGCGAACACCGGGGAGCTGTTTTTT.

This clonotype was counted at least ten times. CDR3 region: CASSLTGTTGNTIYF. In nucleotides, the CDR3 is TGTGCCAGCAGCCTTACAGGGACAACTGGAAACACCATATATTTT. The chain combines TRBV27 with TRBJ1-3; tentatively, D is TRBD1 (6 bases). Per the germline V gene, CDR1 is MNHEY and CDR2 is SMNVEV (reference sequence). V lost 6 bases and J lost 2, with 14 bases in between. This CDR3 contains 15 residues.

The table lists this clonotype with a count of one. A much larger clone is a single base away; this may be a read error. This rearrangement joins TRBV20-1 to TRBJ1-1; TRBD1 agrees at 7 bases. The CDR3 contains 12 residues. Germline trimming cut 4 bases from V and 3 bases from J; bases unmatched to any gene: 2. Germline V CDR1 and CDR2: DFQATT, SNEGSKA (reference sequence). CDR3 in DNA: TGCAGTGCTACCGACAGGGACACTGAAGCTTTCTTT. This codes for CSATDRDTEAFF.

In its sample, this clonotype was seen many times. This chain joins TRBV19 and TRBJ2-7; D perhaps matches TRBD2 (6 bases). The CDR3 is made up of 14 amino acids. From germline, CDR1 is LNHDA and CDR2 SQIVND (reference sequence). Trimming took off 3 bases at V and 5 bases at J, with 14 bases between the two ends. CDR3 residues: CASSIPARTNEQYF. For the CDR3, the DNA is TGTGCCAGTAGTATTCCCGCCAGGACTAACGAGCAGTACTTC.

The chain combines TRBV9 with TRBJ2-7; D could derive from TRBD1 or TRBD2 (6 bases each). This CDR3 comprises 12 residues. The V gene lost 8 bases and the J gene lost 4 bases, with 13 bases spanning the gap. The germline gives CDR1 SGDLS, CDR2 YYNGEE. The CDR3 is CASERGTYEQYF. CDR3 nucleotides: TGTGCCAGTGAGAGGGGGACTTACGAGCAGTACTTC.

V is TRBV10-3 and J is TRBJ1-1; 7 nucleotides agree with TRBD1. The trim removed 6 bases at V and 10 bases at J, leaving 11 bases unmatched. CDR3 length: 13 residues. Per germline, CDR1 ENHRY and CDR2 SYGVKD. The CDR3 bases are TGTGCCATCAGGAACCGGGACAGTTCTGGAGCTTTCTTT. Its protein is CAIRNRDSSGAFF.

This clonotype was seen many times. This rearrangement joins TRBV13 to TRBJ2-7; 8 nucleotides agree with TRBD1. The CDR3 has 19 amino acids. V dropped 5 bases and J dropped 0; count of bases not matched to a gene: 18. CDR1 and CDR2 from the germline V gene are PRHDT and FYEKMQ (reference sequence). The CDR3 sequence is CASSPPFDTGTGFSYEQYF. The CDR3 DNA sequence: TGTGCCAGCAGCCCCCCTTTTGACACCGGGACAGGCTTCTCCTACGAGCAGTACTTC.

This clonotype was observed at least ten times. The J gene is TRBJ2-5, the V gene TRBV15; 7 nucleotides match TRBD2. The length of the CDR3 is 18 residues. V shed 5 bases and J 0 bases; nucleotides not matched to a gene: 15. Germline V gives CDR1 LNHNV, CDR2 YYDKDF (reference sequence). The chain's CDR3 is CATSGRRDYRMYQETQYF. CDR3 DNA: TGTGCCACCAGCGGCAGGAGGGACTACCGAATGTACCAAGAGACCCAGTACTTC.

This clonotype was seen more than once but under ten times. The gene calls are TRBV25-1 and TRBJ2-5; D might be TRBD1 (6 bases). The CDR3 is 14 residues long. Germline V gives CDR1 MGHDK, CDR2 SYGVNS. The V end was cut by 2 bases, the J end by 2 bases, with 9 bases between. In DNA form, the CDR3 reads TGTGCCAGCAGTGAAGGGGGCACACAAGAGACCCAGTACTTC. This codes for CASSEGGTQETQYF.

This clonotype has a count of ten or more. This chain joins TRBV7-2 and TRBJ2-7, with D unresolved. Deletions cut 1 base from V and 6 bases from J, with 10 bases between. CDR3 size: 13 residues. The V gene's germline CDR1 is SGHTA and CDR2 FQGNSA. The CDR3 sequence: CASSLDSSGEQYF. DNA of the CDR3: TGTGCCAGCAGCTTAGATTCGTCGGGCGAGCAGTACTTC.

In its sample, this clonotype was seen many times. The CDR3 DNA is TGTGCCAGCAGTGAAGTGGGGACCCAGTACTTC. It specifies CASSEVGTQYF. The rearrangement uses TRBV2 and TRBJ2-5; D gene unclear. The CDR3 has 11 amino acids. Germline V gives CDR1 SNHLY, CDR2 FYNNEI. Trimming shortened V by 1 base and J by 7 bases, and 4 bases separated the two germline ends.

This chain links TRBV20-1 with TRBJ2-7; 14 bases fit TRBD2. Germline CDR1 and CDR2: DFQATT and SNEGSKA (reference sequence). The junction had 8 bases not matched to a gene; V was cut back by 6 bases and J by 4 bases. This CDR3 has 15 residues. The chain's CDR3 is CSAYRLAGGGYEQYF. For the CDR3, the DNA is TGCAGTGCCTACAGACTAGCGGGAGGGGGTTACGAGCAGTACTTC.

This clonotype was recorded once. Likely a read error: the CDR3 ends without its conserved phenylalanine or tryptophan. The chain combines TRBV15 with TRBJ2-2; D may match TRBD1 or TRBD2 (5 bases each). This CDR3 has 15 residues. CDR1 LNHNV and CDR2 YYDKDF come from the germline V gene (reference sequence). V was trimmed by 3 bases and J by 3 bases, leaving 11 bases between them. The CDR3 spells CATSRAGTYTGELFL. For the CDR3, the DNA is TGTGCCACCAGCAGGGCCGGGACCTACACCGGGGAGCTGTTTCTT.

Turning to this clonotype: A much larger clone differs by one base, so this may be a read error. This rearrangement joins TRBV12-3 or TRBV12-4 to TRBJ2-7, with 8 bases aligning to TRBD2. The CDR3 is 14 residues long. For the CDR3, the DNA is TGTGCCAGCAGTTTCGGGGGGGCGCTCTACGAGCAGTGCTTC. Translating gives CASSFGGALYEQCF.

This chain joins TRBV11-1 and TRBJ2-5; 7 bases map to TRBD2. J gave up 3 bases and V 3 bases, and 7 bases lay outside the gene matches. Germline CDR1 is SGHAT and CDR2 is FQDESV (reference sequence). This CDR3 is 15 amino acids long. The CDR3 sequence: CASSLGGRVKETQYF. In nucleotides, the CDR3 is TGTGCCAGCAGCTTGGGGGGGAGGGTAAAAGAGACCCAGTACTTC. Using reference TRBV11-1 and TRBJ2-5 for the parts outside the CDR3, the full variable domain is EAEVAQSPRYKITEKSQAVAFWCDPISGHATLYWYRQILGQGPELLVQFQDESVVDDSQLPKDRFSAERLKGVDSTLKIQPAELGDSAMYLCASSLGGRVKETQYFGPGTRLLVL.

The V gene is TRBV7-2, the J gene TRBJ1-2, with D unclear. V was pared by 1 base and J by 3 bases, with 9 bases between. Germline V gives CDR1 SGHTA, CDR2 FQGNSA. The CDR3 has 14 amino acids. CDR3 in DNA: TGTGCCAGCAGCTTAGGCGCGCAAGACTATGGCTACACCTTC. This encodes CASSLGAQDYGYTF.

There are many counts of this clonotype. The CDR3 reads CASSFLAGRNYEQYF. As DNA, the CDR3 is TGTGCCAGCAGTTTTCTAGCGGGACGAAACTACGAGCAGTACTTC. The chain joins TRBV11-2 to TRBJ2-7; 9 positions agree with TRBD2. The CDR3 length is 15 residues. Germline V gene sequence: CDR1 SGHAT, CDR2 FQNNGV. The V gene end was trimmed by 6 bases and the J gene end by 3 bases; junction bases not matched to a gene: 9.

The chain couples TRBV24-1 to TRBJ2-1, with no clear D. The germline gives CDR1 KGHDR, CDR2 SFDVKD. This CDR3 has 14 amino acids. The ends were cut back, 9 bases at V and 4 bases at J, with 15 bases in the middle. The DNA for the CDR3 is TGTGCCACCCTCAAGCAGGAGACATACAATGAGCAGTTCTTC. It specifies CATLKQETYNEQFF.

The chain employs TRBV29-1 and TRBJ2-7; weak D call: TRBD1 (6 bases). The V gene lost 3 bases and the J gene lost 6 bases, with 9 bases spanning the gap. CDR1 SQVTM and CDR2 ANQGSEA come from the germline V gene. The CDR3 runs 11 residues. CDR3 sequence reads: CSVDLGAEQYF. In DNA form, the CDR3 reads TGCAGCGTTGACTTGGGGGCCGAGCAGTACTTC.

This clonotype was seen a few times. The chain uses TRBV5-4 and TRBJ1-5, with D unclear. Trimming stripped 4 bases from V and 9 bases from J, with 17 bases between. The CDR3 consists of 14 residues. Germline V CDR1 and CDR2: SGHNT, YYREEE (reference sequence). CDR3 DNA sequence: TGTGCCAGCAGCAATTGCCCAGGAATCAGGCCCCAGCATTTT. Protein product: CASSNCPGIRPQHF.

The gene calls are TRBV5-1 and TRBJ2-7; possible D gene TRBD2, 5 bases. The V gene lost 0 bases and the J gene lost 2 bases, with 12 bases spanning the gap. The germline CDR1 and CDR2 sequences are SGHRS and YFSETQ. This CDR3 contains 15 residues. Written as DNA, the CDR3 is TGCGCCAGCAGCTTGGGTGGTGGAGGCGCCTACGAGCAGTACTTC. Translation: CASSLGGGGAYEQYF.

The rearrangement joins TRBV5-5 to TRBJ2-7, with D perhaps matching TRBD1 (6 bases). With 4 bases removed from V and 4 bases from J, the gap between germline ends came to 18 bases. This CDR3 has 15 residues. Germline V gene data show CDR1 as SGHKS and CDR2 as YYEKEE (reference sequence). CDR3 sequence reads: CASSVRQAPDYEQYF. As DNA, the CDR3 is TGTGCCAGCAGCGTTCGACAGGCACCAGATTACGAGCAGTACTTC.